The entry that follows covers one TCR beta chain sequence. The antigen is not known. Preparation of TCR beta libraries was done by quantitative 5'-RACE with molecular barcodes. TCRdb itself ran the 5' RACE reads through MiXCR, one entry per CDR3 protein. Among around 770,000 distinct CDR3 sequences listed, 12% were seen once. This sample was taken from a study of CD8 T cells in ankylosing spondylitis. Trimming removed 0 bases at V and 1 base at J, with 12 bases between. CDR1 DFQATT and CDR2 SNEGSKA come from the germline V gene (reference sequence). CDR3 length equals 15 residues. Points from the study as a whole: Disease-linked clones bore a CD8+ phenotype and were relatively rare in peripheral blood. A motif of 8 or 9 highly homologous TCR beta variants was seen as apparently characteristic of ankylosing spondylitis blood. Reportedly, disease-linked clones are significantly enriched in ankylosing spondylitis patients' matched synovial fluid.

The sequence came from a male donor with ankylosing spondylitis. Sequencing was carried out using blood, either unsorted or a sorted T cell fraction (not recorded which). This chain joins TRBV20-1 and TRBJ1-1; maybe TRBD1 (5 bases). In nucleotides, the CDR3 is TGCAGTGCTAGAGAGGGGGGACGGGGGAACACTGAAGCTTTCTTT. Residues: CSAREGGRGNTEAFF.